This TCR beta chain was identified during a study of Ad26.COV2.S vaccination and SARS-CoV-2 variants. The overall study: Intramuscularly, Ad26.COV2.S was given either once or twice, 56 days apart.

Profiled with immunoSEQ multiplex PCR; TCRdb holds only in-frame clones, not every one. The sample lists under 600,000 clones, 89% seen once, with around 1.8% in the top ten. Treatment denoted: some 20 received Ad26.COV2.S at low or high dose, single or two shots; 5 received placebo; per-sample allocation not given. Samples came from day 63 after the first vaccine or placebo injection. Trimming shortened V by 6 bases and J by 0 bases, and 18 bases separated the two germline ends. Germline assignment: CDR1 MDHEN and CDR2 SYDVKM. This CDR3 region has 18 residues. The V call is TRBV28, the J call TRBJ1-6, with a weak D call TRBD1 (6 bases). This receptor was taken from a person aged 18 to 59 who received the Ad26.COV2.S COVID-19 vaccine or a placebo. Here the sequenced sample was peripheral blood, taken in a trial of Ad26.COV2.S vaccine versus placebo. The CDR3 DNA reads as TGTGCCAGCAGCCTGGGGGCGGCTGGGAGCTCCTATAATTCACCCCTCCACTTT. It encodes CASSLGAAGSSYNSPLHF.